These T cell receptor beta chains were read from a single sample in a study of T-cell reconstitution after alpha-beta-depleted transplantation in children. TCRdb itself ran the PCR reads through MiXCR, one entry per CDR3 protein. Among about 500,000 distinct CDR3 sequences listed, roughly an eighth were seen once. Sample: PBMCs, mostly from graft donor cells, taken 180 days after TCRalphabeta/CD19-depleted stem cell transplant. The receptors originated from a female patient aged 2-9 years who had a stem cell transplant for aplastic anemia, so the T cells may come from the graft donor. CDR3s include the opening cysteine and the closing phenylalanine or tryptophan. The D gene is left open where the match is weak. Clone size is shown for a subset of rows, as once, few, many or a class of expanded clone.

J: TRBJ2-7
D: .
size: few
V: TRBV25-1
DNA: TGTGCCAGCAGTGAATACGGTCCGGACTCCTACGAGCAGTACTTC
CDR3: CASSEYGPDSYEQYF

J: TRBJ2-1
D: TRBD2
size: many
V: TRBV3-1
DNA: TGTGCCAGCAGCCAAGAGCCGGGACTAGCGTTCTACAATGAGCAGTTCTTC
CDR3: CASSQEPGLAFYNEQFF

J: TRBJ2-7
D: TRBD2
size: few
V: TRBV6-5
DNA: TGTGCCTGTAAGCGGGAGGGTTCCTACGAGCAGTACTTC
CDR3: CACKREGSYEQYF

J: TRBJ2-7
D: .
size: few
V: TRBV7-2
DNA: TGTGCCAGCAGCTCCCGGGTGCGACAGGACGAGCAGTACTTC
CDR3: CASSSRVRQDEQYF

J: TRBJ2-2
D: .
size: many
V: TRBV28
DNA: TGTGCCAGCAGTTTGAAGGGGAGAGCCGGGGAGCTGTTTTTT
CDR3: CASSLKGRAGELFF

J: TRBJ2-5
D: .
size: few
V: TRBV7-8
DNA: TGTGCCAGCAGCTTACTTATGGGGGCAGAGACCCAGTACTTC
CDR3: CASSLLMGAETQYF

J: TRBJ1-5
D: .
size: few
V: TRBV7-2
DNA: TGTGCCAGCAGCTTAGCCTACGCCGGGGGGAATCAGCCCCAGCATTTT
CDR3: CASSLAYAGGNQPQHF

J: TRBJ2-1
D: TRBD2
size: few
V: TRBV4-3
DNA: TGCGCCAGCAGCCAAGATGTCGCCTCTAGCGGGAGATGGGATGAGCAGTTCTTC
CDR3: CASSQDVASSGRWDEQFF

J: TRBJ1-2
D: .
size: few
V: TRBV29-1
DNA: TGCAGCGTCGTCGGGGGATGGGGCGGCTACACCTTC
CDR3: CSVVGGWGGYTF

J: TRBJ1-2
D: TRBD1
size: few
V: TRBV5-1
DNA: TGCGCCAGCAGCTACCGGGGGACAGGCAACTATGGCTACACCTTC
CDR3: CASSYRGTGNYGYTF

J: TRBJ2-7
D: TRBD1
size: .
V: TRBV6-1
DNA: TGTGCCAGCAGGGGACAGGGAATCTACGAGCAGTACTTC
CDR3: CASRGQGIYEQYF

J: TRBJ2-7
D: .
size: many
V: TRBV7-2
DNA: TGTGCCAGCAGCTTATGGGGCAGATCCTACGAGCAGTACTTC
CDR3: CASSLWGRSYEQYF

J: TRBJ2-3
D: TRBD2
size: few
V: TRBV20-1
DNA: TGCAGTGCTAGGATGCGCGGGAGCGCAGATACGCAGTATTTT
CDR3: CSARMRGSADTQYF

J: TRBJ2-2
D: TRBD2
size: few
V: TRBV9
DNA: TGTGCCAGCAGCCTACGGACTAGCACCGGGGAGCTGTTTTTT
CDR3: CASSLRTSTGELFF

J: TRBJ2-3
D: .
size: .
V: TRBV5-1
DNA: TGCGCCAGCAGCTTGGTCGGGGAGGTGACAGATACGCAGTATTTT
CDR3: CASSLVGEVTDTQYF

J: TRBJ1-6
D: .
size: many
V: TRBV7-9
DNA: TGTGCCAGCAGCTTAGCGGACTTCGGCCCCCTCCACTTT
CDR3: CASSLADFGPLHF

J: TRBJ2-5
D: .
size: .
V: TRBV12-3/TRBV12-4
DNA: TGTACCTGCAGTCCTTACAGGTGGACACAGGGCGTCCAAGAGACCCAGTACTTC
CDR3: CTCSPYRWTQGVQETQYF

J: TRBJ2-3
D: TRBD2
size: .
V: TRBV3-1
DNA: TGTGCCAGCAGCCAAGGGGAGACTAGCGGGTTCCGCACAGATACGCAGTATTTT
CDR3: CASSQGETSGFRTDTQYF

J: TRBJ1-3
D: .
size: .
V: TRBV5-1
DNA: TGCGCCAGCAGCGCCCACCCGGGGGGCCGGAAAAACACCATATATTTT
CDR3: CASSAHPGGRKNTIYF

J: TRBJ2-7
D: .
size: .
V: TRBV5-1
DNA: TGCGCCAGCCGGACAGCTCTCTCGGAGCAGTACTTC
CDR3: CASRTALSEQYF

J: TRBJ1-5
D: .
size: many
V: TRBV15
DNA: TGTGCCACCAGCGGCCCGAGTCAGCCCCAGCATTTT
CDR3: CATSGPSQPQHF

J: TRBJ2-2
D: TRBD1
size: few
V: TRBV11-2
DNA: TGTGCCAGCAGTTATCACGGGACAGGGTACACCGGGGAGCTGTTTTTT
CDR3: CASSYHGTGYTGELFF

J: TRBJ2-7
D: .
size: .
V: TRBV28
DNA: TGTGCCAGCACCGCCGTGTGGGGCGGTATCCACGAGCAGTACTTC
CDR3: CASTAVWGGIHEQYF

J: TRBJ1-6
D: .
size: .
V: TRBV12-3/TRBV12-4
DNA: TGTGCCAGCAGTAAACCAGGGCCCCTCCTCCACTTT
CDR3: CASSKPGPLLHF

J: TRBJ2-5
D: .
size: many
V: TRBV5-4
DNA: TGTGCCAGCAGCCTATCCACGGACCAAGAGACCCAGTACTTC
CDR3: CASSLSTDQETQYF

J: TRBJ2-7
D: .
size: few
V: TRBV14
DNA: TGTGCCAGCAGCCAAGTCGGGAAGGGCACCTACGAGCAGTACTTC
CDR3: CASSQVGKGTYEQYF

J: TRBJ2-7
D: TRBD2
size: .
V: TRBV5-1
DNA: TGCGCCAGCAGCACTTGGGGACTAGATACCTACGAGCAGTACTTC
CDR3: CASSTWGLDTYEQYF

J: TRBJ1-5
D: .
size: .
V: TRBV29-1
DNA: TGCAGCGTTGGGGTAAGCCAGCCCCAGCATTTT
CDR3: CSVGVSQPQHF

J: TRBJ2-7
D: .
size: .
V: TRBV20-1
DNA: TGCAGTGCTAGCTTCCGGGACGGGTTCTACGAGCAGTACTTC
CDR3: CSASFRDGFYEQYF

J: TRBJ2-1
D: .
size: many
V: TRBV7-9
DNA: TGTGCCAGCAGTCCCCGGGGCAGCTCCTACAATGAGCAGTTCTTC
CDR3: CASSPRGSSYNEQFF

J: TRBJ2-3
D: .
size: .
V: TRBV12-3/TRBV12-4
DNA: TGTGCCAGCAGTTTGTGGGCCACCGGGACGCAGTATTTT
CDR3: CASSLWATGTQYF

J: TRBJ2-4
D: .
size: few
V: TRBV9
DNA: TGTGCCAGCAGCGGACGAGGTGAATCCGGAATAGCCAAAAACATTCAGTACTTC
CDR3: CASSGRGESGIAKNIQYF

J: TRBJ2-1
D: .
size: few
V: TRBV7-9
DNA: TGTGCCAGCAGCCCGATGGGGCAGGGAGAGTACAATGAGCAGTTCTTC
CDR3: CASSPMGQGEYNEQFF

J: TRBJ1-1
D: .
size: many
V: TRBV7-2
DNA: TGTGCCAGCAGCGGGGGACGGATGAACACTGAAGCTTTCTTT
CDR3: CASSGGRMNTEAFF

J: TRBJ2-1
D: .
size: many
V: TRBV12-3/TRBV12-4
DNA: TGTGCCAGCAGCCCCCGAACTGAGCAGTTCTTC
CDR3: CASSPRTEQFF

J: TRBJ2-4
D: TRBD1
size: .
V: TRBV30
DNA: TGTGCCTGCACCGGGACAGGGGGCAAGAGGGCCAAAAACATTCAGTACTTC
CDR3: CACTGTGGKRAKNIQYF

J: TRBJ2-1
D: .
size: many
V: TRBV28
DNA: TGTGCCAGCAGTTTGGGACGGAACAATGAGCAGTTCTTC
CDR3: CASSLGRNNEQFF

J: TRBJ2-1
D: TRBD2
size: few
V: TRBV20-1
DNA: TGCAGTGCTACGTCGACTAGCGGGAGGGGAAATGAGCAGTTCTTC
CDR3: CSATSTSGRGNEQFF

J: TRBJ2-1
D: TRBD1
size: .
V: TRBV20-1
DNA: TGCAGTGCTGCCGGACAGGTGGCCTCCTACAATGAGCAGTTCTTC
CDR3: CSAAGQVASYNEQFF

J: TRBJ2-5
D: .
size: .
V: TRBV7-2
DNA: TGTGCCAGCAGCTGGGTGGGTGAAGAGACCCAGTACTTC
CDR3: CASSWVGEETQYF

J: TRBJ2-3
D: .
size: few
V: TRBV28
DNA: TGTGCCAGCACCACGGGGACAGATACGCAGTATTTT
CDR3: CASTTGTDTQYF

J: TRBJ2-1
D: TRBD2
size: many
V: TRBV3-1
DNA: TGTGCCAGCAGCCCCGGGACTAGCGGGAGGGAGGAGCAGTTCTTC
CDR3: CASSPGTSGREEQFF

J: TRBJ2-5
D: TRBD1
size: .
V: TRBV20-1
DNA: TGCAGTGCTACACGACAGGGGCGGGAGACCCAGTACTTC
CDR3: CSATRQGRETQYF

J: TRBJ1-4
D: .
size: .
V: TRBV7-9
DNA: TGTGCCAGCAGCTCTCCCCGGGACGCTGATGAAAAACTGTTTTTT
CDR3: CASSSPRDADEKLFF

J: TRBJ2-2
D: .
size: .
V: TRBV19
DNA: TGTGCCAGTAGTATGTGGACCCCGAACACCGGGGAGCTGTTTTTT
CDR3: CASSMWTPNTGELFF

J: TRBJ1-4
D: TRBD1
size: few
V: TRBV20-1
DNA: TGCAGTGCCGTGACAGGGGGCGAAGGGATAAGGCAAAAACTGTTTTTT
CDR3: CSAVTGGEGIRQKLFF

J: TRBJ1-5
D: .
size: few
V: TRBV5-6
DNA: TGTGCCAGCAGCTTGGCCTACACAGGCAATCAGCCCCAGCATTTT
CDR3: CASSLAYTGNQPQHF

J: TRBJ1-1
D: .
size: .
V: TRBV18
DNA: TGTGCCAGCTCAGGGGAGGTGGGCCATAACACTGAAGCTTTCTTT
CDR3: CASSGEVGHNTEAFF

J: TRBJ1-3
D: .
size: few
V: TRBV20-1
DNA: TGCAGTGCCCACGGTCGGGGGGCCTCCCTAGGAAACACCATATATTTT
CDR3: CSAHGRGASLGNTIYF

J: TRBJ2-2
D: TRBD2
size: .
V: TRBV20-1
DNA: TGCAGTGTGTCACCGGGACTAGCGGGCCGCGGGGAGCTGTTTTTT
CDR3: CSVSPGLAGRGELFF

J: TRBJ2-1
D: TRBD2
size: few
V: TRBV24-1
DNA: TGTGCCACCAGTGATTGGACTAGCGGACGTCCTGAGCAGTTCTTC
CDR3: CATSDWTSGRPEQFF

J: TRBJ2-7
D: .
size: many
V: TRBV20-1
DNA: TGCAGTGCTAGCGGGGCATCCTACGAGCAGTACTTC
CDR3: CSASGASYEQYF

J: TRBJ2-1
D: TRBD1
size: few
V: TRBV4-1
DNA: TGCGCCAGCAGCCAGAAGGGGACAGGGGGTTCCTACAATGAGCAGTTCTTC
CDR3: CASSQKGTGGSYNEQFF

J: TRBJ2-1
D: TRBD2
size: .
V: TRBV29-1
DNA: TGCAGCGTTGCTGGGGGGAGGGCCATCAATGAGCAGTTCTTC
CDR3: CSVAGGRAINEQFF

J: TRBJ2-7
D: .
size: few
V: TRBV29-1
DNA: TGCAGCGTCGGACTTGCGGACGGCCCCTACGAGCAGTACTTC
CDR3: CSVGLADGPYEQYF

J: TRBJ2-1
D: TRBD1
size: .
V: TRBV18
DNA: TGTGCCAGCTCGCTTCCGGGACAGGGGGCATACAATGAGCAGTTCTTC
CDR3: CASSLPGQGAYNEQFF

J: TRBJ2-4
D: TRBD2
size: .
V: TRBV28
DNA: TGTGCCAGCAGTTCCTCGCCGGGACTAGCGGGAGTTAGTGACATTCAGTACTTC
CDR3: CASSSSPGLAGVSDIQYF

J: TRBJ2-5
D: .
size: few
V: TRBV20-1
DNA: TGCAGTGTTAACCCCTCCTTAGAGACCCAGTACTTC
CDR3: CSVNPSLETQYF

J: TRBJ2-1
D: TRBD2
size: few
V: TRBV29-1
DNA: TGCAGCGTTGGGACTAGCGGGAGGGGTTTAGTGAGGAATGAGCAGTTCTTC
CDR3: CSVGTSGRGLVRNEQFF